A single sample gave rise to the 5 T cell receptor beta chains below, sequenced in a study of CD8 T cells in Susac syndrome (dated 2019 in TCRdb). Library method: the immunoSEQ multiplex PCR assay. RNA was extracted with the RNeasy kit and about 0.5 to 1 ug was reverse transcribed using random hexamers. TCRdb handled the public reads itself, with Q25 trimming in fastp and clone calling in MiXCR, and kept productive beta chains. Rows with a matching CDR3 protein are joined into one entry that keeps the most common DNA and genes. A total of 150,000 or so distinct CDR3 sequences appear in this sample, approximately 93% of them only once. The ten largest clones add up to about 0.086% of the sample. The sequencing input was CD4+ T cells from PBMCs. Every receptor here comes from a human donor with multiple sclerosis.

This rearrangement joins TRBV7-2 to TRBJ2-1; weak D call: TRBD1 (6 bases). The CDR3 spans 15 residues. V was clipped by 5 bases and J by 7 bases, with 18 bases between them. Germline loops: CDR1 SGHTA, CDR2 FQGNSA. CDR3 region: CASSIDRNRDNEQFF. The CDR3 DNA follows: TGTGCCAGCAGCATAGACCGAAACAGGGATAATGAGCAGTTCTTC.

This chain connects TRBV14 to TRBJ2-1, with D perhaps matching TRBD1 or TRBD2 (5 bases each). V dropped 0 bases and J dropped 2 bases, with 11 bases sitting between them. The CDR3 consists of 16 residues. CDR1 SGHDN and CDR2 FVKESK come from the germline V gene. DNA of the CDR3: TGTGCCAGCAGCCAAGATCGGGGCAACGCCTACAATGAGCAGTTCTTC. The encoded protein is CASSQDRGNAYNEQFF.

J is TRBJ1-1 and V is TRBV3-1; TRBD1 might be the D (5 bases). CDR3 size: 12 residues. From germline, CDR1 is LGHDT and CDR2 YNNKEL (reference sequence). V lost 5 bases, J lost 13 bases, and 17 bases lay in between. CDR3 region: CASSTSPGGVFF. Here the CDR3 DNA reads TGTGCCAGCAGCACATCCCCCGGGGGGGTTTTCTTT.

The CDR3 DNA reads as TGTGCCAGCAGGTATAACACTGAAGCTTTCTTT. Translated, it gives CASRYNTEAFF. The genes are TRBV6-5 and TRBJ1-1; D gene uncertain. V lost 6 bases, J lost 2 bases, and 4 bases lay in between. The CDR3 runs 11 residues. CDR1 and CDR2 (germline): MNHEY, SVGAGI.

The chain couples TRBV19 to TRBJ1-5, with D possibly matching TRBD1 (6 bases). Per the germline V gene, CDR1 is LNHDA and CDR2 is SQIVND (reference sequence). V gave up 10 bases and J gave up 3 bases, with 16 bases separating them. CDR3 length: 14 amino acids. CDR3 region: CATVDRTLNQPQHF. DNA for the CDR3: TGTGCCACAGTGGACAGAACCCTCAATCAGCCCCAGCATTTT.